This TCR beta chain was identified during a study of naive and memory T cell subsets. This clonotype was detected a few times. An equimolar mix of two oligonucleotides served as the beta constant-region primer for TRBC1 and TRBC2. One entry per CDR3 protein, called by TCRdb with MiXCR from the UMI-ligation and nested PCR reads. The table has 120,000 to 150,000 distinct CDR3 sequences, around 15% seen once. The sequence was collected from a human donor in good health. The material sequenced was naive CD4+ T cells from blood.

The DNA of the CDR3 is TGTGCCAGCAGCCCCTCGGTGGTACAAGAGACCCAGTACTTC. This codes for CASSPSVVQETQYF. The gene calls are TRBV7-9 and TRBJ2-5; D uncertain. Germline CDR1 and CDR2: SEHNR and FQNEAQ (reference sequence). The CDR3 consists of 14 residues. V was cut by 5 bases and J by 2 bases, with 12 bases left in between.